The rows below give T cell receptor beta chains drawn from one sample of a study of blood T cell repertoires in COVID-19. Data came from immunoSEQ multiplex PCR; TCRdb stores just in-frame clones and leaves some out. In the table there are around 110,000 clones, approximately 82% of which are singletons. Sequenced sample: peripheral blood. These receptors originate from a man between 65 and 85 years old with active or convalescent COVID-19. CDR3s include the opening cysteine and the closing phenylalanine or tryptophan. A D gene is named only where the DNA matches it firmly. Expanded clones are given a class, and other clones once, few, many or no size at all.

j_call v_call clone_size d_call cdr3_aa cdr3_nt
TRBJ1-4 TRBV9 - - CASSVADSNEKLFF TGTGCCAGCAGCGTAGCGGACAGTAATGAAAAACTGTTTTTT
TRBJ2-2 TRBV7-2 - - CASSLVSNTGELFF TGTGCCAGCAGCTTAGTCTCTAACACCGGGGAGCTGTTTTTT
TRBJ1-6 TRBV19 - - CASSRGGHSNSPLHF TGTGCCAGTAGTAGAGGGGGACACTCAAATTCACCCCTCCACTTT
TRBJ1-2 TRBV2 - - CASSEAPGYGYTF TGTGCCAGCAGTGAAGCGCCAGGGTATGGCTACACCTTC
TRBJ2-1 TRBV11-3 once TRBD2 CASSTGTSGNNEQFF TGTGCCAGCAGCACCGGGACTAGCGGGAACAATGAGCAGTTCTTC
TRBJ1-5 TRBV24-1 - - CATSGGSNQPQHF TGTGCCACCAGTGGAGGTAGCAATCAGCCCCAGCATTTT
TRBJ1-1 TRBV3-1/TRBV3-2 - TRBD1 CASSQTGQGAFF TGTGCCAGCAGCCAAACCGGACAGGGAGCTTTCTTT
TRBJ2-1 TRBV15 - TRBD2 CATKSIAGDRYNEQFF TGTGCCACGAAATCTATAGCGGGAGATAGGTACAATGAGCAGTTCTTC
TRBJ2-1 TRBV6-2/TRBV6-3 - TRBD2 CASSYGASGKGEQFF TGTGCCAGCAGTTACGGCGCTAGCGGGAAGGGGGAGCAGTTCTTC
TRBJ1-1 TRBV4-3 - - CASSQYNRNTEAFF TGCGCCAGCAGCCAGTACAACAGGAACACTGAAGCTTTCTTT
TRBJ2-7 TRBV12-5 - - CASVGGGGPTYEQYF TGTGCTAGTGTCGGAGGGGGGGGCCCTACCTACGAGCAGTACTTC
TRBJ2-1 TRBV4-1 - TRBD2 CASSQVTPGLAGAAYNEQFF TGCGCCAGCAGCCAAGTGACCCCGGGACTAGCGGGGGCCGCTTACAATGAGCAGTTCTTC
TRBJ2-3 TRBV7-9 - - CASSFIRGTTDTQYF TGTGCCAGCAGCTTTATCAGGGGCACTACAGATACGCAGTATTTT
TRBJ1-1 TRBV10-3 few - CAISLQENTEAFF TGTGCCATCAGTCTACAGGAGAACACTGAAGCTTTCTTT
TRBJ2-3 TRBV21-1 - - CARGLAGTDTQYF TGTGCCAGAGGGCTAGCGGGGACAGATACGCAGTATTTT
TRBJ2-1 TRBV12-5 - - CASGLQDKYNEQFF TGTGCTAGTGGTTTGCAGGACAAATACAATGAGCAGTTCTTC
TRBJ1-3 TRBV18 - - CASSPPDGRVGNTIYF TGTGCCAGCTCACCCCCCGACGGGAGAGTAGGAAACACCATATATTTT
TRBJ1-3 TRBV5-8 - - CASSFRQLGNTIYF TGTGCCAGCAGCTTCCGACAACTCGGAAACACCATATATTTT
TRBJ1-1 TRBV19 - - CASSRGRDTEAFF TGTGCCAGTAGTAGGGGGCGCGACACTGAAGCTTTCTTT
TRBJ2-7 TRBV7-9 - - CASSSNRQVSYEQYF TGTGCCAGCAGCTCCAACCGACAGGTCTCCTACGAGCAGTACTTC
TRBJ2-1 TRBV4-3 - TRBD2 CASSLGGAYNEQFF TGCGCCAGCAGCCTCGGGGGGGCCTACAATGAGCAGTTCTTC
TRBJ1-5 TRBV10-3 few - CAISEGQPNQPQHF TGTGCCATCAGTGAGGGGCAGCCCAATCAGCCCCAGCATTTT
TRBJ1-1 TRBV11-1 - - CASSYTSGGGNTEAFF TGTGCCAGCAGCTATACGTCCGGCGGGGGGAACACTGAAGCTTTCTTT
TRBJ2-1 TRBV28 many TRBD2 CASTGGSMKNEQFF TGTGCCAGCACTGGCGGGAGTATGAAGAATGAGCAGTTCTTC
TRBJ1-4 TRBV10-3 once - CAISVGGATNEKLFF TGTGCCATCAGTGTAGGAGGGGCTACTAATGAAAAACTGTTTTTT
TRBJ2-3 TRBV7-9 - - CASSLKERGGAGDTQYF TGTGCCAGCAGCTTAAAGGAGAGAGGGGGGGCCGGAGATACGCAGTATTTT
TRBJ2-1 TRBV2 once TRBD2 CASLGSGGSYNEQFF TGTGCCAGCCTCGGATCCGGGGGGTCCTACAATGAGCAGTTCTTC
TRBJ2-5 TRBV10-3 - - CAISGPNFETQYF TGTGCCATCAGTGGCCCCAACTTTGAGACCCAGTACTTC
TRBJ2-7 TRBV6-2/TRBV6-3 - - CASSYWSAYEQYF TGTGCCAGCAGTTACTGGAGCGCGTACGAGCAGTACTTC
TRBJ1-1 TRBV20-1 - - CSAPLGGEAFF TGCAGTGCTCCCCTCGGGGGGGAAGCTTTCTTT
TRBJ2-3 TRBV28 - - CASSHGGTDTQYF TGTGCCAGCAGTCACGGGGGCACAGATACGCAGTATTTT
TRBJ2-3 TRBV6-5 - - CASSYTSSGGGDTQYF TGTGCCAGCAGTTACACCTCTAGCGGAGGGGGAGATACGCAGTATTTT
TRBJ2-2 TRBV2 - - CASSIQAGELFF TGTGCCAGCAGTATCCAGGCCGGGGAGCTGTTTTTT
TRBJ2-7 TRBV5-4 - - CASRPRGYEQYF TGTGCCAGCAGACCCCGGGGCTACGAGCAGTACTTC
TRBJ1-2 TRBV11-3 - TRBD1 CASSPGTGGSGYTF TGTGCCAGCAGCCCCGGGACAGGGGGCTCTGGCTACACCTTC
TRBJ2-7 TRBV9 - TRBD2 CASSLGTTSYEQYF TGTGCCAGCAGCTTAGGGACTACTTCCTACGAGCAGTACTTC
TRBJ1-1 TRBV27 - TRBD1 CASSPGQGYTEAFF TGTGCCAGCAGCCCTGGACAGGGGTACACTGAAGCTTTCTTT
TRBJ2-1 TRBV11-2 - - CASSLGLDASFF TGTGCCAGCAGCTTAGGGCTAGACGCCAGTTTCTTC
TRBJ1-5 TRBV6-5 - - CASRGANGLNQPQHF TGTGCCAGCAGGGGGGCGAACGGATTAAATCAGCCCCAGCATTTT
TRBJ2-7 TRBV27 once TRBD1 CASSLKGTAYEQYF TGTGCCAGCAGTTTAAAAGGGACAGCCTACGAGCAGTACTTC
TRBJ2-7 TRBV6-5 - - CATDSDTSYEQYF TGTGCCACCGATTCGGACACGTCCTACGAGCAGTACTTC
TRBJ1-2 TRBV29-1 - - CSVGSQGDGYTF TGCAGCGTTGGTAGCCAAGGGGATGGCTACACCTTC
TRBJ1-1 TRBV10-2 - TRBD1 CASSVRQGPNTEAFF TGCGCCAGCAGTGTCAGACAGGGCCCGAACACTGAAGCTTTCTTT
TRBJ2-6 TRBV27 once TRBD1 CASRRDRGSSGANVLTF TGTGCCAGCAGACGGGACAGGGGCAGCTCTGGGGCCAACGTCCTGACTTTC